This T cell receptor beta chain is from a study of shared clonotypes between healthy human individuals. Broader study findings: In the sorted subsets, rarefaction showed sequencing was incomplete despite large depth.

Measured with immunoSEQ multiplex PCR; TCRdb has only the in-frame clones, and not every one. The sample contains about 320,000 clones, over 75% of which appear only once. Trimming stripped 2 bases from V and 4 bases from J, with 8 bases between. CDR3 size: 14 residues. Germline CDR1 and CDR2: MNHEY and SVGAGI. Details on this clone: Its antigen is currently unknown. Other nucleotide sequences from this sample produce the same CDR3.

Sequenced material: memory CD8+ T cells sorted from blood. As for subset: CD45RO+ cells pooled with CCR7-negative TemRA cells. V and J are TRBV6-5 and TRBJ2-2; D may be TRBD1 (5 bases). This receptor was obtained from a young man in good health. The chain's CDR3 is CASSYGAGTGELFF. Here the CDR3 DNA reads TGTGCCAGCAGTTACGGGGCAGGCACCGGGGAGCTGTTTTTT.